What follows is one T cell receptor beta chain and its context. The data are from a study of T cell changes during pregnancy in multiple sclerosis. Repertoires were generated with immunoSEQ multiplex PCR, while TCRdb's copy carries only in-frame clones and drops some. The repertoire holds around 80,000 clones, with roughly 94% as singletons. The sequence was obtained from a female donor in good health, enrolled as a control in a pregnancy study. The sequencing used peripheral blood, collected in the second trimester of pregnancy.

The CDR3, as DNA: TGTGCCAGCACGGGGGGGGGCGTCGGAAAACTGTTTTTT. Translating gives CASTGGGVGKLFF. The chain joins TRBV6-6 to TRBJ1-4; D may be TRBD1 (6 bases). The CDR3 has 13 amino acids. Trimming cost V 7 bases and J 10 bases, with 16 bases left between them. Germline V gene sequence: CDR1 MNHNY, CDR2 SVGAGI (reference sequence).